This T cell receptor beta chain originates from a study of T cells in Graves' hyperthyroidism and ophthalmopathy. Findings and limits, study-wide: Blood also carried most thyroid clonotypes expanded above 0.001. Classification by a 13 V-J model distinguished ophthalmopathy from stable hyperthyroidism. For ophthalmopathy, model prediction preceded onset by a median roughly 5.9 months.

J gave up 4 bases and V 2 bases, and 9 bases lay outside the gene matches. CDR3 length equals 15 residues. From germline, CDR1 is SGHRS and CDR2 YFSETQ. Uncontrolled infections, other autoimmune diseases, pregnancy or lactation led to exclusion of patients. Researchers took RNA transcripts and amplified the TCR beta CDR3 regions from them. Initially, a first-round RT-PCR of the TCR CDR3 employed the HTBI primer set. Each CDR3 protein is one row after TCRdb ran MiXCR on the multiplex PCR reads. The data contain 450,000 to 700,000 distinct CDR3 sequences, about 45% of them singletons. This clonotype was counted ten times or more. Its antigen is undetermined.

The V call is TRBV5-1, the J call TRBJ2-7, with 7 bases matching TRBD1. The sample was peripheral blood or thyroid tissue (not recorded which). This TCR was recovered from an adult woman with Graves' disease, either hyperthyroidism or ophthalmopathy (not recorded which). CDR3 sequence: CASSLLQGRGYEQYF. The CDR3 nucleotides are TGCGCCAGCAGCTTACTACAGGGGAGAGGATACGAGCAGTACTTC.